Listed below are T cell receptor beta chains from one sample, sequenced in a study of blood T cell repertoires in COVID-19. Produced via immunoSEQ multiplex PCR; TCRdb's table is partial and in-frame only. Here the sample spans about 250,000 clones, around 89% being singletons. The sequenced sample was PBMCs or T cells enriched from blood (not recorded which). The receptors stem from a woman aged 50 to 60 who had recovered from COVID-19. Both conserved end residues are part of each CDR3. A D gene is named only where the DNA matches it firmly. The size field is filled for only some rows; it gives once, few, many or a size class.

d_gene | abundance | j_gene | v_gene | CDR3aa | CDR3nt
TRBD1 | - | TRBJ2-3 | TRBV6-5 | CASSYGGRGRSDTQYF | TGTGCCAGCAGTTACGGCGGCAGGGGGCGCTCAGATACGCAGTATTTT
- | - | TRBJ1-5 | TRBV15 | CATSRDRVSPGYF | TGTGCCACCAGCAGAGATCGAGTCAGCCCGGGGTATTTT
TRBD1 | - | TRBJ2-1 | TRBV3-1/TRBV3-2 | CASSRSGQGYNEQFF | TGTGCCAGCAGTCGTTCGGGACAGGGCTACAATGAGCAGTTCTTC
TRBD2 | - | TRBJ2-3 | TRBV4-1 | CASSRLAGRSDTQYF | TGCGCCAGCAGCCGATTAGCGGGGCGCTCAGATACGCAGTATTTT
- | - | TRBJ2-7 | TRBV4-1 | CASRPTGEGEQYF | TGCGCCAGCAGGCCGACAGGGGAGGGGGAGCAGTACTTC
- | - | TRBJ1-1 | TRBV6-1 | CASSEKLTGYRNTEAFF | TGTGCCAGCAGCGAAAAACTGACTGGGTACCGCAACACTGAAGCTTTCTTT
TRBD2 | - | TRBJ2-5 | TRBV7-3 | CASRLAGQETQYF | TGTGCCAGCAGGTTAGCGGGTCAAGAGACCCAGTACTTC
- | - | TRBJ2-7 | TRBV30 | CAWARGGFGEQYF | TGTGCCTGGGCGAGGGGGGGTTTCGGCGAGCAGTACTTC
TRBD1 | - | TRBJ2-1 | TRBV5-6 | CASSATGAIYNEQFF | TGTGCCAGCAGCGCGACAGGGGCGATCTACAATGAGCAGTTCTTC
- | once | TRBJ1-5 | TRBV28 | CASSKQVGNQPQHF | TGTGCCAGCAGTAAACAGGTCGGCAATCAGCCCCAGCATTTT
- | - | TRBJ1-1 | TRBV19 | CATKSTSQGLNTEAFF | TGTGCCACCAAATCAACCTCACAGGGACTGAACACTGAAGCTTTCTTT
TRBD1 | - | TRBJ2-5 | TRBV5-4 | CASSSRTGGETQYF | TGTGCCAGCAGTTCGAGGACAGGAGGAGAGACCCAGTACTTC
- | - | TRBJ2-1 | TRBV9 | CASSTRLSSSYNEQFF | TGTGCCAGCAGCACACGACTTTCCAGCTCCTACAATGAGCAGTTCTTC
TRBD2 | - | TRBJ2-1 | TRBV6-5 | CASSFRTSENNEQFF | TGTGCCAGCAGCTTCCGGACTAGCGAAAACAATGAGCAGTTCTTC
TRBD1 | - | TRBJ1-6 | TRBV6-5 | CASSYSGTENSPLHF | TGTGCCAGCAGTTACTCTGGGACAGAGAATTCACCCCTCCACTTT